This T cell receptor beta chain was retrieved from a study of CD8 T cells in ankylosing spondylitis. Points from the study as a whole: There was a TCR beta motif, made of several highly homologous variants, that appeared characteristic of ankylosing spondylitis blood. CD8+ disease-linked clones were present at relatively low frequencies in blood. Reactive arthritis synovial fluid and blood previously showed some of these motif variants.

TCRdb re-called the 5' RACE reads with MiXCR, one entry per CDR3 protein. Of around 340,000 distinct CDR3 sequences in the sample, around 20% were seen once. Germline CDR1 and CDR2: SQVTM and ANQGSEA. Between the trimmed V and J ends, which lost 7 bases and 3 bases, there was a span of 18 bases. This CDR3 has 15 residues. This clonotype was observed at least ten times. The antigen is undetermined. The chain joins TRBV29-1 to TRBJ2-2, with D perhaps matching TRBD2 (7 bases). Sequencing was performed on blood, either unsorted or a sorted T cell fraction (not recorded which). This TCR came from a male donor with ankylosing spondylitis or in good health (not recorded which). DNA of the CDR3: TGCAGCGCCCGCCGGGGGGCTGGAGACACCGGGGAGCTGTTTTTT. This gives the protein CSARRGAGDTGELFF.